This T cell receptor beta chain was captured by sequencing in a study of circulating CD8 cells and anti-PD-1 response in melanoma. Study summary: Treatment was intravenous nivolumab at 3 mg/kg every 2 weeks. Study results and limitations: Only baseline and M1 samples entered the published repertoire comparisons.

Germline V gene sequence: CDR1 LGHDT, CDR2 YNNKEL (reference sequence). Trimming shortened V by 0 bases and J by 8 bases, and 14 bases separated the two germline ends. The CDR3 length is 15 residues. This clonotype is labeled large. Antigen: not known. Using roughly 14 ng of total RNA, TCR libraries were made with the QIAseq Immune Repertoire TCR panel. MiXCR, applied by TCRdb to the reads, yields one record per CDR3 protein. This sample has approximately 220 distinct CDR3 sequences, with more than 6% found just once. Sorting of live CD3+CD8+TCRalphabeta+ cells by PD-1 and/or TIGIT gave four subsets. The sample was CD8+ T cells from PBMCs, taken at baseline or after one month of anti-PD-1 therapy (not recorded which). V usage is TRBV3-1 and J usage is TRBJ2-1; D is perhaps TRBD2 (6 bases). This receptor was identified in a human donor with melanoma. The CDR3 DNA follows: TGTGCCAGCAGCCAAGACCTAGGAGGGGTCGATGAGCAGTTCTTC. This gives the protein CASSQDLGGVDEQFF.